This paragraph reports one T cell receptor (beta chain). No antigen is known for it. Its ends do not fully match the called genes, so a read error is possible. This sample was included in a study of cytomegalovirus exposure and HLA in healthy donors. At the level of the study: Early release data held 85 million or so unique TCRs from HLA-typed donors. The study, taken as a whole, reports: Later analysis associated a missense DCLRE1C variant with TCR beta V- and J-gene trimming.

In the PCR, 60 Vbeta and 13 Jbeta primers were used. This table comes from immunoSEQ multiplex PCR, and its TCRdb copy is limited to in-frame clones, with some not included. Of roughly 280,000 clones listed, under 80% were seen once; the top ten hold approximately 2.3%. The germline gives CDR1 SEHNR, CDR2 FQNEAQ (reference sequence). The CDR3 is made up of 15 amino acids. Sequencing input: PBMCs. The chain couples TRBV7-9 to TRBJ1-4, with 8 bases fitting TRBD1. This TCR derives from a female donor in good health and CMV-seronegative. This chain's CDR3 is CSSSASDRVYEKLFF. CDR3 coding DNA: TGTTCCAGCAGCGCATCGGACAGGGTCTATGAAAAACTGTTTTTT.